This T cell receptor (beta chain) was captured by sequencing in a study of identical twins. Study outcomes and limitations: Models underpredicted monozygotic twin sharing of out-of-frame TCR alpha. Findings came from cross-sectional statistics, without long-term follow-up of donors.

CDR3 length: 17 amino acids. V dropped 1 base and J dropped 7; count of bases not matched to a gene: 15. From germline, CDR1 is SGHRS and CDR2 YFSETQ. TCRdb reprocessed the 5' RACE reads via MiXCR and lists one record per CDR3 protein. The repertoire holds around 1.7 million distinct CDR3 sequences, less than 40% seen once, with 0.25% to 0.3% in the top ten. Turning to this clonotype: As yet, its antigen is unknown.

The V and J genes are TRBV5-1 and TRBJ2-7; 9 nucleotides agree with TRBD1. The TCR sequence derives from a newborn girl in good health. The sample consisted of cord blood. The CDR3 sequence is CASSLYGDRASYNEQYF. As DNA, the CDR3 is TGCGCCAGCAGCTTGTACGGGGACAGGGCCTCCTACAATGAGCAGTACTTC.